Below are 15 T cell receptor beta chains sequenced from a single sample in a study of Graves' ophthalmopathy and Graves' hyperthyroidism (dated by TCRdb to about 2018). TCRdb lists the instrument as Illumina HiSeq 2000. For repertoire sequencing, the TCR beta CDR3 regions were amplified from RNA transcripts. The first round of RT-PCR was done with HTBI primers and the Qiagen OneStep RT-PCR kit, and was followed by a second round of multiplex PCR, then size selection and purification. TCRdb reanalyzed the raw reads on its own, using fastp at Q25 for trimming and MiXCR for clone calling, and kept in-frame beta chains. A single entry per CDR3 protein holds the most common genes and DNA from its merged rows. The sample table holds about 500,000 distinct CDR3 sequences, of which 35% to 45% were seen once. 3.5% to 5% of the sample goes to the ten largest clones. The sample consisted of peripheral blood or thyroid tissue (not recorded which). The receptors shown here come from an adult man with Graves' hyperthyroidism.

This clonotype has at least ten counts. CDR3 amino acids: CASSTTYEQYF. CDR3 sequence (DNA): TGTGCCAGCAGCACGACCTACGAGCAGTACTTC. The chain combines TRBV6-5 with TRBJ2-7; D ambiguous. There are 11 residues in the CDR3. Germline CDR1 is MNHEY and CDR2 is SVGAGI. The V end was cut by 6 bases, the J end by 2 bases, with 5 bases between.

This clonotype was detected ten times or more. The rearrangement uses TRBV20-1 and TRBJ1-6; D not certain. The CDR3 runs to 14 residues. Per germline, CDR1 DFQATT and CDR2 SNEGSKA (reference sequence). V dropped 3 bases and J dropped 2 bases, with 8 bases sitting between them. CDR3 residues: CSASSLPYNSPLHF. CDR3 DNA sequence: TGCAGTGCTAGTTCCTTGCCCTATAATTCACCCCTCCACTTT.

J is TRBJ2-1 and V is TRBV24-1; TRBD2 matches 12 bases. Germline V gene lookup returns CDR1 KGHDR and CDR2 SFDVKD. The J segment lost 7 bases and the V segment lost 5 bases, leaving 8 bases of the junction unmatched. The CDR3 totals 16 residues. The CDR3 sequence: CATSATTSGSLNEQFF. For the CDR3, the DNA is TGTGCCACCAGTGCCACGACTAGCGGGAGTCTTAATGAGCAGTTCTTC.

This clonotype was counted many times. The chain joins TRBV5-1 to TRBJ1-6; possible D gene TRBD1, 6 bases. This CDR3 contains 14 residues. In germline, CDR1 is SGHRS, CDR2 YFSETQ. The V end lost 4 bases, the J end lost 6 bases, and 11 bases lay between the germline ends. The CDR3 sequence is CASSPTGFNSPLHF. The CDR3 DNA follows: TGCGCCAGCAGCCCGACAGGCTTTAATTCACCCCTCCACTTT.

This clonotype was detected once. The V call is TRBV7-9, the J call TRBJ1-1; D possibly corresponds to TRBD1 (5 bases). From germline, CDR1 is SEHNR and CDR2 FQNEAQ (reference sequence). Trimming pared 10 bases from V and 3 bases from J, leaving 18 bases between. The CDR3 spans 14 residues. This CDR3 reads CATSERGDYTEAFF. In DNA, the CDR3 is TGTGCCACAAGCGAGAGAGGGGATTACACTGAAGCTTTCTTT.

The chain recombines TRBV19 with TRBJ2-5; 10 bases line up with TRBD1. The CDR3 is 16 residues long. Germline CDR1 is LNHDA and CDR2 is SQIVND (reference sequence). Unmatched junction bases numbered 8, after V lost 2 bases and J lost 5 bases. CDR3 bases: TGTGCCAGTAGTATATTCGGACAGGGGGACGTGGAGACCCAGTACTTC. As protein: CASSIFGQGDVETQYF.

The chain couples TRBV16 to TRBJ2-5; the match to TRBD1 covers 8 bases. The CDR3 length is 12 residues. Germline lookup yields CDR1 KGHSY and CDR2 FQNENV. DNA of the CDR3: TGTGCTAGAGGACAGGGTCAAGAGACCCAGTACTTC. Its translation is CARGQGQETQYF.

Here the CDR3 DNA reads TGTGCCAGCAGCTCGACCCGGGGGACTAGCGGGGGAATCAATGAGCAGTTCTTC. Protein: CASSSTRGTSGGINEQFF. This chain connects TRBV7-9 to TRBJ2-5, with TRBD2 identical over 14 bases. The better agreement between TRBJ2-1 and the DNA end casts doubt on the J call. The length of the CDR3 is 18 residues. Germline loops: CDR1 SEHNR, CDR2 FQNEAQ (reference sequence).

This clonotype came up many times. The chain couples TRBV2 to TRBJ2-7; 8 nucleotides align to TRBD2. V was clipped by 7 bases and J by 4 bases; unmatched bases: 6. The CDR3 sequence is 13 residues long. The V gene's germline CDR1 is SNHLY and CDR2 FYNNEI. CDR3 region: CASMLAGEYEQYF. The CDR3 DNA reads as TGTGCCAGCATGCTAGCGGGTGAATACGAGCAGTACTTC. Full variable domain (missing parts from reference TRBV2 and TRBJ2-7): EPEVTQTPSHQVTQMGQEVILRCVPISNHLYFYWYRQILGQKVEFLVSFYNNEISEKSEIFDDQFSVERPDGSNFTLKIRSTKLEDSAMYFCASMLAGEYEQYFGPGTRLTVT.

Many counts were recorded for this clonotype. The chain combines TRBV7-9 with TRBJ1-4; D is possibly TRBD1 (6 bases). CDR1 SEHNR and CDR2 FQNEAQ come from the germline V gene (reference sequence). The V end was cut by 0 bases, the J end by 7 bases, with 12 bases between. The CDR3 is made up of 15 amino acids. Here the CDR3 DNA reads TGTGCCAGCAGCTTAGCTAGGGGGAAGGGTGAAAAACTGTTTTTT. Amino acids: CASSLARGKGEKLFF.

The table lists this clonotype with many counts. The chain joins TRBV9 to TRBJ1-2, with 7 bases identical to TRBD1. V dropped 0 bases and J dropped 5; count of bases not matched to a gene: 7. CDR1 SGDLS and CDR2 YYNGEE come from the germline V gene. The CDR3 has 15 amino acids. The CDR3 DNA sequence: TGTGCCAGCAGCGTAGACCTACAGGGGACTTATGGCTACACCTTC. It yields the protein CASSVDLQGTYGYTF.

This clonotype was detected only once. The chain has TRBV29-1 and TRBJ2-5; 8 positions agree with TRBD1. The CDR3 spans 14 residues. In germline, CDR1 is SQVTM, CDR2 ANQGSEA. After removal of 5 bases from V and 5 bases from J, the junction contained 10 bases not matched to a gene. The CDR3 spells CSVLGQGAVETQYF. The CDR3 coding sequence is TGCAGCGTTCTGGGCCAGGGGGCTGTGGAGACCCAGTACTTC.

With respect to this clonotype: A read error may explain this, as a much larger clone is one base away. The J gene is TRBJ2-2, the V gene TRBV5-4; D is perhaps TRBD1 (6 bases). Germline loops: CDR1 SGHNT, CDR2 YYREEE (reference sequence). The length of the CDR3 is 15 residues. The DNA of the CDR3 is TGTGCCAGCAGCTGGGGGCTAGCTAACACCGAGGAGCTGTTTTTT. Its protein is CASSWGLANTEELFF. Full variable domain (rest looked up from reference TRBV5-4 and TRBJ2-2): ETGVTQSPTHLIKTRGQQVTLRCSSQSGHNTVSWYQQALGQGPQFIFQYYREEENGRGNFPPRFSGLQFPNYSSELNVNALELDDSALYLCASSWGLANTEELFFGEGSRLTVL.

About this clonotype itself: Because the CDR3 is missing its conserved closing phenylalanine or tryptophan, this is likely a read error. The chain employs TRBV7-3 and TRBJ2-7; no firm D call. CDR1 is SGHTA, CDR2 FQGTGA, per germline. The CDR3 covers 14 residues. The CDR3 sequence: CASGPDVVGYEQYS. The CDR3 bases are TGTGCTAGTGGACCGGACGTCGTCGGCTACGAGCAGTACTCC.

The chain is built from TRBV7-3 and TRBJ2-7; D may correspond to TRBD1 or TRBD2 (5 bases each). The length of the CDR3 is 14 residues. CDR1 is SGHTA and CDR2 is FQGTGA in the germline V gene. V lost 5 bases, J lost 7 bases, and 18 bases lay in between. The CDR3 DNA reads as TGTGCCAGCAGCGAAAATCCGGGACGGGCTGAGCAGTACTTC. This codes for CASSENPGRAEQYF.